This TCR beta chain is from a study of blood T cell repertoires in COVID-19. This clone was picked up one time. Sequencing was performed with immunoSEQ multiplex PCR; in TCRdb, only in-frame clones are kept and a portion is missing. The repertoire holds roughly 400,000 clones, with about 88% as singletons. This CDR3 is 15 amino acids long. The germline CDR1 and CDR2 sequences are MNHEY and SVGAGI. V was clipped by 5 bases and J by 2 bases; unmatched bases: 5. Each participant's cohort was designated according to participant-reported clinical history. The chain combines TRBV6-5 with TRBJ2-3; 9 bases fit TRBD2. This receptor was taken from a woman aged 18-29 years who had been exposed to COVID-19. The sequenced sample consisted of PBMCs or T cells enriched from blood (not recorded which). CDR3 residues: CASSRPSGDTDTQYF. The CDR3, as DNA: TGTGCCAGCAGTCGGCCTAGCGGGGACACAGATACGCAGTATTTT.